What follows is one T cell receptor beta chain and its context. Its antigen is currently unknown. This sample is part of a study of T cell responses to AZD1222 COVID-19 vaccine. Study conclusions and caveats: Reports say nearly half of spike-specific TCRs go after unmutated variant regions. Spike-wide vaccine-associated CD4 TCRs dominated at 160-218 and 743-854. Donors, mostly white British, included more females; clonal diversity was possibly underestimated.

Clones were sequenced by immunoSEQ multiplex PCR, and TCRdb holds only the in-frame ones, with some missing. This sample has tens of thousands of clones, with over 75% found just once. The CDR3 is made up of 16 amino acids. Trimming cost V 3 bases and J 4 bases, with 18 bases left between them. The V gene's germline CDR1 is MNHNS and CDR2 SASEGT. Second-dose groups at about 4 or about 12 weeks were pooled. The clonotype originates from an adult who received the AZD1222 COVID-19 vaccine. The sample in question was peripheral blood, obtained 28 days after the second AZD1222 dose. The genes are TRBV6-1 and TRBJ1-2; maybe TRBD1 (5 bases). CDR3 sequence: CASSDPQGRRIYGYTF. CDR3 coding DNA: TGTGCCAGCAGTGACCCCCAGGGACGGAGAATCTATGGCTACACCTTC.